This TCR beta chain was observed in a study of cytomegalovirus exposure and HLA in healthy donors. The germline gives CDR1 MNHEY, CDR2 SVGAGI. The CDR3 sequence is 13 residues long. V lost 2 bases to trimming and J lost 6 bases; unmatched junction nucleotides: 2. In nominal health when sampled, donors likely had unrecorded immune exposures nonetheless. Primers included in the PCR were 60 Vbeta and 13 Jbeta primers. The assay was immunoSEQ multiplex PCR, and TCRdb's table has in-frame clones only and misses some. The data contain some 80,000 clones, around 78% of them singletons. Study findings and constraints: Rare sequences made up most TCRs, while some public TCRs were found in many donors. Later work associated 16,951 TCR beta sequences with HLA alleles at 0.05 false discovery rate.

With respect to this clone: Its matching antigen is unknown.

This clonotype was obtained from a man aged 18 to 30 in good health and CMV-seropositive. The sample was PBMCs. The chain is built from TRBV6-5 and TRBJ1-1; 8 bases fit TRBD1. This chain's CDR3 is CASSYRTGPEAFF. The DNA of the CDR3 is TGTGCCAGCAGTTACCGGACAGGGCCTGAAGCTTTCTTT.